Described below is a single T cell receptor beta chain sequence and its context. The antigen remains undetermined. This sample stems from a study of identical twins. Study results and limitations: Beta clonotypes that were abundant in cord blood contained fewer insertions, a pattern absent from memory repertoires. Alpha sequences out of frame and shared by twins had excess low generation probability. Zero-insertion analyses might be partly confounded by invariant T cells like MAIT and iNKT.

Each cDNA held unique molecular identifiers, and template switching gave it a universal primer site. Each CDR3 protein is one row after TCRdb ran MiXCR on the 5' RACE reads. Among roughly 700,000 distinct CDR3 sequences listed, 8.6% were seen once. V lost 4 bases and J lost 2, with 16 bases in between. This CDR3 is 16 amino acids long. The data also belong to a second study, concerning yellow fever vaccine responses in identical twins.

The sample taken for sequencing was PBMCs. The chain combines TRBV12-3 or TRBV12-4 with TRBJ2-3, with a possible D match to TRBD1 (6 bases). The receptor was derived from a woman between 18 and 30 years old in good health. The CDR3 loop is CASSSQGRIATDTQYF. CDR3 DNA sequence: TGTGCCAGCAGTTCCCAGGGGCGGATTGCCACAGATACGCAGTATTTT.